The source of this T cell receptor beta chain is a study of T cell responses to AZD1222 COVID-19 vaccine. Remarks on this clone: Its target is unknown.

The germline V gene encodes CDR1 MNHEY and CDR2 SMNVEV (reference sequence). The CDR3 has 14 amino acids. The trim removed 6 bases at V and 2 bases at J, leaving 4 bases unmatched. Overall study results and limits: Spike was spanned by vaccine-associated CD4 TCRs, with dominance at 160-218 and 743-854. Reportedly, nearly half of unique spike TCRs recognized epitopes outside B.1.351/B.1.1.7 mutations.

This table comes from immunoSEQ multiplex PCR, and its TCRdb copy is limited to in-frame clones, with some not included. The data show 110,000 to 150,000 clones, 92% seen once. The chain employs TRBV27 and TRBJ1-3, with TRBD1 matching 7 bases. The receptor was isolated from an adult who received the AZD1222 COVID-19 vaccine. Sequencing used peripheral blood, obtained 28 days after the second AZD1222 dose. CDR3 in amino acids: CASRGTAAGNTIYF. As DNA, the CDR3 is TGTGCCAGCAGGGGGACAGCTGCTGGAAACACCATATATTTT.